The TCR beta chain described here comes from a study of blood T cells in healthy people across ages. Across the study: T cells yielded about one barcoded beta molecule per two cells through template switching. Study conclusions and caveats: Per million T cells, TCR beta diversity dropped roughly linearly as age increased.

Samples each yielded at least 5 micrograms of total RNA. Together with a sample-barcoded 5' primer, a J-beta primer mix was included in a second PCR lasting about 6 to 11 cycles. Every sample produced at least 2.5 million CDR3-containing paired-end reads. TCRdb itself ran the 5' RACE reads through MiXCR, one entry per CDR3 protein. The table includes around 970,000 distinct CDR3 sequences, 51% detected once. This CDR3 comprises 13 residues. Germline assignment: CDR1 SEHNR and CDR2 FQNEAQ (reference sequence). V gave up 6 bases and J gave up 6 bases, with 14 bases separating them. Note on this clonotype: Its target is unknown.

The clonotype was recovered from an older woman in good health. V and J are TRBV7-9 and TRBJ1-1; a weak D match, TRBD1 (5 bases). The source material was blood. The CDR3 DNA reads TGTGCCAGCAGTCCCAATGGACACTCTGAAGCTTTCTTT. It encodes CASSPNGHSEAFF.